The clone carrying this TCR beta chain was observed a few times. The sample originates from a study of T cells after yellow fever vaccination. In TCRdb, the 5' RACE reads were re-called with MiXCR into one record per CDR3 protein. The profile shows over 250,000 distinct CDR3 sequences, about 5.2% of them singletons. The CDR3 consists of 15 residues. The V gene lost 5 bases and the J gene lost 2 bases, with 14 bases spanning the gap. The rearrangement uses TRBV12-3 or TRBV12-4 and TRBJ2-3, with D possibly TRBD2 on 7 matching bases. This clonotype was obtained from a man aged 18 to 30 who received the YFV17D yellow fever vaccine. The sample was CD4+ T cells sorted from PBMCs, taken on the day of the yellow fever booster vaccination. CDR3 nucleotide sequence: TGTGCCAGCAGTAGACGGGGGGCGGACACAGATACGCAGTATTTT. Translating gives CASSRRGADTDTQYF.